One and the same sample provided the 3 T cell receptor beta chains below, sequenced in a study of CD8 T cells in ankylosing spondylitis. Study-level findings and limits: About eight highly homologous variants made up a TCR beta motif that seemed to typify ankylosing spondylitis blood.

MiXCR, applied by TCRdb to the 5' RACE reads, yields one record per CDR3 protein. Of 750,000 to 850,000 distinct CDR3 sequences listed, around 11% are singletons. These receptors' antigens are unknown. Sample: blood, either unsorted or a sorted T cell fraction (not recorded which). Source of these receptors: a male donor with ankylosing spondylitis.

The V and J genes are TRBV12-3 or TRBV12-4 and TRBJ1-2, with a tentative D call TRBD1 (5 bases). The germline V and J ends were trimmed by 6 bases and 4 bases, with 18 bases remaining between them. This CDR3 has 15 amino acids. This CDR3 reads CASSPGPRFPYGYTF. CDR3 sequence (DNA): TGTGCCAGCAGCCCGGGACCTAGGTTCCCCTATGGCTACACCTTC.

This chain links TRBV20-1 with TRBJ1-5; D unresolved. This CDR3 is 15 amino acids long. Germline V gene data show CDR1 as DFQATT and CDR2 as SNEGSKA (reference sequence). Trimming took 0 bases from V and 0 from J, leaving 9 bases between them. For the CDR3, the DNA is TGCAGTGCTAGAGATCCGCTGCCTAGCAATCAGCCCCAGCATTTT. It is translated as CSARDPLPSNQPQHF.

The genes are TRBV9 and TRBJ1-2; TRBD1 is a possible D gene (5 bases). This CDR3 has 14 residues. The germline V gene has CDR1 SGDLS and CDR2 YYNGEE. V lost 6 bases and J 8 bases, leaving 20 bases between the germline ends. The CDR3 DNA is TGTGCCAGCAACCCCGCCGGGGGAGCAGGGGGCTACACCTTC. Protein: CASNPAGGAGGYTF.